This is a list of T cell receptor beta chains from one sample in a study of response to subunit inactivated influenza vaccine. TCRdb analysed the RT-PCR reads with MiXCR anew, one entry per CDR3 protein. Of roughly 500,000 distinct CDR3 sequences detected, 16% appear once; the ten largest clones hold roughly 3.1%. The sequenced sample was CD4+ T cells sorted from PBMCs, obtained less than 30 months after vaccination. Every receptor here comes from a man aged 50-75 years who received an inactivated influenza vaccine. Both conserved end residues are part of each CDR3. The order of the fields is V gene, CDR3 protein.

V gene: TRBV20-1; CDR3 protein: CSACPFSSYEQYF
V gene: TRBV6-1; CDR3 protein: CASSDGLAGGPSYGEQFF
V gene: TRBV12-3/TRBV12-4; CDR3 protein: CASRRGLAGTEQYF
V gene: TRBV3-1; CDR3 protein: CASSQDLASGKETQYF
V gene: TRBV29-1; CDR3 protein: CSVARAFYNEQFF
V gene: TRBV30; CDR3 protein: CAWSVRAGGPQYF
V gene: TRBV4-1; CDR3 protein: CASSQGPVPGTEAFF
V gene: TRBV7-9; CDR3 protein: CASSLAMTGQTQYF
V gene: TRBV6-4; CDR3 protein: CASSDYSDTQYF
V gene: TRBV24-1; CDR3 protein: CATSDPGGYGYTF
V gene: TRBV10-2; CDR3 protein: CASRRADSEAFF
V gene: TRBV11-1; CDR3 protein: CASSLSPRVTDTQYF
V gene: TRBV20-1; CDR3 protein: CSASPFDRAASGNTIYF
V gene: TRBV25-1; CDR3 protein: CASSEIGPTNEQFF
V gene: TRBV15; CDR3 protein: CATSSSKQGAAYNEQFF
V gene: TRBV12-3/TRBV12-4; CDR3 protein: CASSPRTKSYNEQFF
V gene: TRBV2; CDR3 protein: CASKGQIQETQYF
V gene: TRBV5-5; CDR3 protein: CASSLVGRQGKPYEQYF
V gene: TRBV27; CDR3 protein: CASSSSNREAEAFF
V gene: TRBV20-1; CDR3 protein: CSARSPGQGALEQYF
V gene: TRBV5-1; CDR3 protein: CASSMTGFGQPQHF
V gene: TRBV11-2; CDR3 protein: CASSLDAGVYGYTF